This TCR beta chain was observed in a study of regulatory T cells in long-lasting Graves disease (dated by TCRdb to 2020 to 2023). With respect to the entire study: Antithyroid drugs had been taken for less than 3 months by newly diagnosed Graves' disease patients. Persistent Graves' disease patients were compared with newly diagnosed Graves' disease patients by peripheral blood TCR sequencing and RNA sequencing. The study was registered as a clinical trial and conducted in China. A total of 33 samples were covered by TCR sequencing, comprising some 13 persistent and 20 or so newly diagnosed Graves' disease patients. What the research found in general, with its limitations: Only the TCR beta chain was sequenced and analyzed. Persistent disease showed preferential use of TRBV28, TRBJ1-2 and TRBJ2-5, whereas newly diagnosed disease favored TRBV20-1 and TRBJ2-1. Patients with persistent disease shared more public clonotypes (about 2,900) than newly diagnosed patients did (around 930). The study examined only peripheral blood because the primary lesion, thyroid tissue, could not be accessed. The authors acknowledged the small sample size as a limitation that may reduce accuracy. Persistent Graves' disease patients showed lower TCR Shannon entropy and fewer highly expanded clones than newly diagnosed patients, suggesting clonal expansion.

This clonotype showed up many times. This receptor's antigen is unknown. Base-call qualities are not available, and no considerably larger clone is one nucleotide away. The library was generated by multiplex PCR. These reads were obtained on an Illumina HiSeq 4000. iRepertoire HTBI primers and Arm-PCR amplification of CDR3 regions were used to construct TCR beta libraries. Gel purification was performed on PCR products prior to sequencing. Per the authors' processing: Gene usage analysis of CDR3 amino acid clonotypes relied on the roughly 60 TRBV and 13 to 15 TRBJ segments identified across samples. Filtered high-quality paired reads were merged into contigs using COPE and FqMerger. BLAST was used to align contigs to IMGT TRBV, TRBD and TRBJ reference genes, with CDR3 defined following IMGT. Clonotypes above 0.1% frequency were classified as highly expanded clones. Shannon entropy was used to measure repertoire diversity, and the Gini coefficient was used to measure V-J evenness. Clonotypes shared by more than one individual were considered public. TCRdb ran its own pipeline on the public reads, namely fastp trimming at Q25 and MiXCR clone calling, and kept in-frame beta chains. Rows with one shared CDR3 protein collapse into an entry with the most common genes and DNA. The V and J calls follow TCRdb's processing rather than the paper's. This sample gives approximately 400,000 distinct CDR3 sequences in total; 15% of them show up just once. Of the sample, about 8.2% falls within the top ten clones.

The time point label of this sample denotes: newly diagnosed GD, antithyroid drugs for less than 3 months. For both TCR sequencing and RNA sequencing, RNA was extracted from PBMCs in TRIzol. Graves' disease was diagnosed according to American Thyroid Association guidelines. Patients were recruited from an endocrinology department in Xi'an, China. Each patient gave approximately 10 milliliters of peripheral blood, collected in an EDTA anticoagulant tube. Ficoll Paque Plus density gradient separation was used to isolate PBMCs, and no further T cell sorting was performed. An Agilent 2100 Bioanalyzer and agarose gel were used to check RNA quality, and a NanoDrop 2000 was used to measure RNA concentration. CDR3 length: 17 amino acids, cysteine to phenylalanine. Only the CDR3 part of the read is kept: 51 bases, read in frame from the first base. V trim: 1 base; J trim: 3 bases; unmatched bases: 8. The germline V gene encodes CDR1 SGHRS and CDR2 YFSETQ.

This sample also appeared in a second study, on T cells in Graves' hyperthyroidism and ophthalmopathy. Reported in the second study: Stable Graves' hyperthyroidism was defined as the absence of progression to ophthalmopathy over 18 months of follow-up. Hyperthyroidism patients were newly diagnosed, with disease duration under 2 months, and aged 18 to 65 years. The study excluded patients with uncontrolled infections, other autoimmune diseases, pregnancy or lactation. Diagnoses were established on the basis of clinical symptoms, serum thyroxine and TRAb, thyroid ultrasound, and orbital computed tomography. A first-round RT-PCR of the TCR CDR3 used the HTBI primer set with the Qiagen OneStep RT-PCR kit. Blood samples also contained most of the expanded thyroid clonotypes (frequency above 0.001), which suggests that blood repertoires may reflect thyroid immune responses. A 13 V-J signature model separated ophthalmopathy from stable hyperthyroidism, with about 88% sensitivity and about 81% specificity in cross-validation and 80%/75% in testing. In validation, the model predicted progression to ophthalmopathy a median of approximately 6.6 months before onset, with roughly 70% sensitivity and just under 75% specificity. A discovery cohort of about 100 patients, roughly 45 with Graves' ophthalmopathy and 55 to 60 with stable Graves' hyperthyroidism, was used to find distinguishing TCR V-J signatures. Prospective prediction of ophthalmopathy was tested in an independent validation cohort of fewer than 20 hyperthyroidism patients and 15 to 17 patients who later progressed to ophthalmopathy. The roughly 91 discovery patients were randomly divided into training and test sets at a 7:3 ratio. In six Graves' hyperthyroidism patients, the study also compared T-cell repertoires from thyroid tissue with T-cell repertoires from blood. Once sampling was done, hyperthyroidism patients were given methimazole at a starting dose of 30 mg daily, whereas ophthalmopathy patients were given high-dose intravenous methylprednisolone. The libraries were constructed in a second round of multiplex PCR and then size-selected and purified. The libraries were sequenced on an Illumina HiSeq2000 using paired-end 100 bp reads. SOAPnuke was used to process the raw data, removing reads that contained adapters or uncalled bases, had a mean Phred below 15, or lacked an exact match to the constant primer or identifier. High-quality paired reads were merged with COPE v1.2.5, and unique nucleotide sequences were defined as clonotypes. MiTCR v1.1 was used to align the clonotypes against IMGT TRBV, TRBD and TRBJ reference segments. The analysis included only V-J combinations with a frequency above 0.0001, which together covered 99% to 99.2% of the repertoires. A TCS score was defined as the ratio of F50 (clonal expansion) to E x V (chaos), with BLOSUM62-based TCRdist applied between CDR3 peptides within each V-J. Welch's t-statistics and random forest reduced around 520 V-J features to around 14, which were used in a naive Bayes classifier (R e1071). Sample size was not statistically predetermined, and blinding of investigators to group allocation was not performed. The paper describes TCR Vbeta CDR3 sequencing of 135 peripheral blood samples, made up of approximately 40 ophthalmopathy patients, 70 to 75 hyperthyroidism patients and about 17 progressor patients.

The TCR was taken from a woman in her thirties or forties with Graves disease. Donor details come from another sample of the same person, matched by shared clones. The rearranged segments are TRBV5-1 and TRBJ1-4; TRBD1 agrees with 8 junctional bases. Source: peripheral blood mononuclear cells (PBMCs), taken at new diagnosis, from a patient treated with antithyroid drugs. The sequence in DNA is TGCGCCAGCAGCTTGCAACAGGGGGGCGAAGCTAATGAAAAACTGTTTTTT. Its translation is CASSLQQGGEANEKLFF.